This record concerns one T cell receptor beta chain sequence. Its specificity is not known. The sample is drawn from a study of tumor-infiltrating lymphocytes in localized non-small cell lung cancer. Measured with immunoSEQ multiplex PCR; TCRdb has only the in-frame clones, and not every one. The sample has about 16,000 clones, roughly 78% seen once. Study results and limitations: Available tissue quantity limited TCR sequencing to a patient subset. Technical variation could not be separated from intratumor heterogeneity here. No T-cell fraction difference was seen between IM1 and IM2 tumors.

CDR1 and CDR2 (germline): SGHTA, FQGNSA. The CDR3 runs to 14 residues. With V trimmed by 5 bases and J by 6 bases, 6 bases remained unmatched. What was sequenced was lung tumor tissue. This TCR came from a human donor with non-small cell lung cancer. The chain links TRBV7-2 to TRBJ2-1; TRBD2 aligns across 8 bases. The CDR3 spells CASSQGLATNEQFF. Here the CDR3 DNA reads TGTGCCAGCAGCCAAGGACTAGCAACCAATGAGCAGTTCTTC.